The clone carrying this T cell receptor beta chain was detected once. An end of the junction differs from the germline gene, which may be a read error. The patients had localized lung adenocarcinoma, a non-small cell subtype. The CDR3 spans 14 residues. Germline CDR1 and CDR2: WSHSY and SAAADI. This entry comes from a study of CD4 and CD8 cells across lung adenocarcinoma regions. Each CDR3 protein gets one entry after TCRdb re-called the PCR reads with MiXCR. The table records around 20,000 distinct CDR3 sequences, 46% of them present only once. V is TRBV10-2 and J is TRBJ2-3; TRBD2 matches 7 bases. The source of this sequence is a male donor with lung adenocarcinoma. The CD4 and CD8 labels of this study may be unreliable. What was sequenced was CD4+ T cells from the margin of a lung tumor. CDR3 nucleotide sequence: TGCGCGAGCAGCGGGGTGGGTGGGCCAGAGACGCAGTATTTT. Encoded protein: CASSGVGGPETQYF.